The 21 T cell receptor beta chains in this list originate from one sample, sequenced in a study of cytomegalovirus exposure and HLA in healthy donors (dated by TCRdb to about 2017). Library preparation used the immunoSEQ multiplex PCR assay. For the multiplex PCR, a mixture combining 60 forward primers for TCR Vbeta segments and 13 reverse primers for TCR Jbeta segments was used. TCRdb holds this immuneACCESS table with in-frame rearrangements only. Some clones are missing; in checked studies, unresolved V genes explain under half, and the rest has no known cause. The sample includes about 110,000 clones, with about 68% observed a single time. The ten most abundant clones make up around 4% of the sample. Sequencing was done on a sample of PBMCs. The receptors here all came from a man in his thirties or forties in good health and CMV-seropositive.

The chain carries TRBV6-1 and TRBJ1-3; D remains unclear. Germline V gene lookup returns CDR1 MNHNS and CDR2 SASEGT. With 2 bases removed from V and 0 bases from J, the gap between germline ends came to 8 bases. The CDR3 loop spans 15 amino acids. CDR3 DNA sequence: TGTGCCAGCAGTGAAATGGGCCCCTCTGGAAACACCATATATTTT. The encoded protein is CASSEMGPSGNTIYF.

This clone has only a few counts. The rearrangement links TRBV29-1 to TRBJ2-3; D is unresolved. Germline-derived CDR1 and CDR2 are SQVTM and ANQGSEA. The V end lost 3 bases, the J end lost 7 bases, and 11 bases lay between the germline ends. There are 12 residues in the CDR3. The CDR3 loop reads CSVDSALNTQYF. Here the CDR3 DNA reads TGCAGCGTTGACAGTGCTTTGAATACGCAGTATTTT.

This chain links TRBV2 with TRBJ1-4; D gene uncertain. Trimming took 0 bases from V and 8 from J, leaving 13 bases between them. CDR1 and CDR2 (germline): SNHLY, FYNNEI. This CDR3 is built from 15 residues. The CDR3 spells CASSEAGGPREKLFF. Here the CDR3 DNA reads TGTGCCAGCAGTGAAGCTGGAGGCCCGAGGGAAAAACTGTTTTTT.

The rearrangement uses TRBV6-1 and TRBJ2-5; 8 nucleotides line up with TRBD2. This CDR3 spans 13 amino acids. V was pared by 6 bases and J by 4 bases, with 4 bases of the junction left unmatched. Germline loops: CDR1 MNHNS, CDR2 SASEGT. The CDR3 sequence: CASRSGTRETQYF. The CDR3 DNA sequence: TGTGCCAGCAGATCCGGGACTAGAGAGACCCAGTACTTC.

The rearrangement links TRBV4-1 to TRBJ2-2, with D possibly TRBD2 on 6 matching bases. CDR1 is MGHRA and CDR2 is YSYEKL in the germline V gene. The V and J ends lost 1 base and 3 bases respectively, with 15 bases between them. The length of the CDR3 is 17 residues. The CDR3 region has the DNA TGCGCCAGCAGCCAAGTCTTGGCGGGGTTTGACACCGGGGAGCTGTTTTTT. It codes for CASSQVLAGFDTGELFF.

The CDR3 DNA follows: TGTGCCAGCCGACCGGGAGTGAACTATGGCTACACCTTC. Its protein product is CASRPGVNYGYTF. V is TRBV2 and J is TRBJ1-2; D ambiguous. V was pared by 8 bases and J by 2 bases, with 12 bases between. CDR3 length: 13 residues. Germline V gene data show CDR1 as SNHLY and CDR2 as FYNNEI.

This clone was counted once. J is TRBJ2-6 and V is TRBV10-3; 7 bases match TRBD1. Germline assignment: CDR1 ENHRY and CDR2 SYGVKD. The junction had 6 bases not matched to a gene; V was cut back by 7 bases and J by 3 bases. The length of the CDR3 is 15 residues. The CDR3 DNA reads TGTGCCATCAAAACAGGGGATGGTGGGGCCAACGTCCTGACTTTC. This gives the protein CAIKTGDGGANVLTF.

The chain links TRBV19 to TRBJ1-6, with 9 bases identical to TRBD1. The CDR3 runs to 17 residues. V gave up 5 bases and J gave up 1 base; unmatched junction bases: 6. Per germline, CDR1 LNHDA and CDR2 SQIVND (reference sequence). CDR3 DNA sequence: TGTGCCAGTAGTCTACAGGGGGCGGTGTCCTATAATTCACCCCTCCACTTT. Protein: CASSLQGAVSYNSPLHF. The full variable domain, rest sourced from reference TRBV19 and TRBJ1-6, is DGGITQSPKYLFRKEGQNVTLSCEQNLNHDAMYWYRQDPGQGLRLIYYSQIVNDFQKGDIAEGYSVSREKKESFPLTVTSAQKNPTAFYLCASSLQGAVSYNSPLHFGNGTRLTVT.

This clone was observed a handful of times. The chain links TRBV18 to TRBJ2-2; 7 bases are a match to TRBD2. Looked up from germline, CDR1 is KGHSH and CDR2 is LQKENI. This CDR3 spans 15 amino acids. The V gene end was trimmed by 0 bases and the J gene end by 6 bases; junction bases not matched to a gene: 4. The CDR3 spells CASSPPSAGAGELFF. CDR3 DNA sequence: TGTGCCAGCTCACCACCATCCGCGGGGGCCGGGGAGCTGTTTTTT.

The chain combines TRBV11-2 with TRBJ1-3; no clear D. The V end lost 5 bases, the J end lost 7 bases, and 6 bases lay between the germline ends. CDR1 is SGHAT and CDR2 is FQNNGV in the germline V gene. CDR3 length: 11 amino acids. The DNA for the CDR3 is TGTGCCAGCAGCCTCCTGAACACCATATATTTT. It specifies CASSLLNTIYF.

This clone showed up just a few times. The chain recombines TRBV4-1 with TRBJ1-1; D is unclear. Trimming left V 4 bases short and J 1 base short, with 13 bases between. Germline CDR1 reads MGHRA; CDR2 reads YSYEKL. The CDR3 contains 15 residues. The CDR3 is CASSPNPSTNTEAFF. CDR3 DNA: TGCGCCAGCAGCCCGAACCCCAGTACGAACACTGAAGCTTTCTTT.

The chain joins TRBV5-1 to TRBJ2-3, with TRBD2 matching 8 bases. The CDR3 sequence is 14 residues long. CDR1 is SGHRS, CDR2 YFSETQ, per germline. With 4 bases clipped from V and 4 bases from J, the junction kept 5 bases outside the gene matches. The CDR3 region is CASSAGGLSDTQYF. The CDR3, as DNA: TGCGCCAGCAGCGCGGGGGGCCTGTCAGATACGCAGTATTTT.

The chain joins TRBV6-1 to TRBJ1-1; D remains unclear. The CDR3 runs 14 residues. Trimming removed 1 base from V and 1 base from J, with 7 bases in between. CDR1 is MNHNS and CDR2 is SASEGT in the germline V gene. CDR3 residues: CASSEGLQNTEAFF. The CDR3 bases are TGTGCCAGCAGTGAAGGATTACAGAACACTGAAGCTTTCTTT.

The chain combines TRBV7-2 with TRBJ1-1; the D gene is possibly TRBD1 (5 bases). This CDR3 is built from 15 residues. Germline values: CDR1 SGHTA, CDR2 FQGNSA. With 2 bases removed from V and 1 base from J, the gap between germline ends came to 11 bases. The CDR3 sequence: CASSLLKGQNTEAFF. The CDR3 nucleotides read TGTGCCAGCAGCTTACTAAAGGGGCAGAACACTGAAGCTTTCTTT.

This sequence joins TRBV4-1 and TRBJ1-1, with 8 nucleotides matching TRBD1. The junction had 20 bases not matched to a gene; V was cut back by 4 bases and J by 7 bases. From germline, CDR1 is MGHRA and CDR2 YSYEKL. The CDR3 consists of 18 residues. The CDR3 DNA sequence: TGCGCCAGCAGCCGGGGATGGGTCCAGGGGGCAATTGCCCTTGAAGCTTTCTTT. It specifies CASSRGWVQGAIALEAFF.

The J gene is TRBJ2-2, the V gene TRBV6-5, with 8 bases identical to TRBD1. The CDR3 runs 14 residues. V was clipped by 4 bases and J by 7 bases; unmatched bases: 5. CDR1 and CDR2 from the germline V gene are MNHEY and SVGAGI. The CDR3 loop is CASSLTGAHGELFF. As DNA, the CDR3 is TGTGCCAGCAGTTTGACAGGGGCCCACGGGGAGCTGTTTTTT.

The chain employs TRBV21-1 and TRBJ2-3; the table assigns TRBD2, which was not confirmed against the DNA. TRBV21-1 is a listed pseudogene. This CDR3 comprises 13 residues. CDR3 DNA: TGTGCCAGCAGCCGCGGGGAGGCAGATACGCAGTATTTT. It is translated as CASSRGEADTQYF.

The CDR3 spells CASSSQGGQPQHF. CDR3 sequence (DNA): TGTGCCAGCAGCTCACAGGGGGGTCAGCCCCAGCATTTT. The chain links TRBV11-2 to TRBJ1-5; the match to TRBD1 covers 8 bases. The length of the CDR3 is 13 residues. Germline lookup yields CDR1 SGHAT and CDR2 FQNNGV. Losses at the gene ends were 4 bases for V and 6 bases for J; bases not matched to a gene: 2.

The chain has TRBV5-6 and TRBJ1-1; TRBD1 aligns across 11 bases. Germline CDR1 reads SGHDT; CDR2 reads YYEEEE. There are 13 residues in the CDR3. Losses at the gene ends were 4 bases for V and 10 bases for J; bases not matched to a gene: 6. CDR3 sequence (DNA): TGTGCCAGCAGCCCGGACAGGGGGCTAGGAGCTTTCTTT. Its protein is CASSPDRGLGAFF.

The chain is built from TRBV5-1 and TRBJ2-3; 11 positions agree with TRBD1. Germline V CDR1 and CDR2: SGHRS, YFSETQ. The ends lost 3 bases at V and 0 bases at J; junction bases unmatched: 3. There are 16 residues in the CDR3. The CDR3 sequence is CASSSGTGGSTDTQYF. DNA for the CDR3: TGCGCCAGCAGCTCCGGGACAGGGGGGAGCACAGATACGCAGTATTTT.

This clone was seen only once. The chain couples TRBV19 to TRBJ1-1, with no clear D. Germline V gene sequence: CDR1 LNHDA, CDR2 SQIVND (reference sequence). V was clipped by 4 bases and J by 0 bases, with 12 bases between them. The CDR3 consists of 15 residues. The CDR3 DNA reads as TGTGCCAGTAGTACCCTGGACGGGATGAACACTGAAGCTTTCTTT. Protein product: CASSTLDGMNTEAFF.